Listed below are T cell receptor beta chains from one sample, sequenced in a study of CD8+ T cells in alopecia areata. Here immunoSEQ multiplex PCR was the method, and the copy in TCRdb shows in-frame clones only, minus some. The repertoire has some 160,000 clones, roughly 58% of them found once; the top ten carry around 34%. The sequencing input was CD8+ T cells sorted from blood. The receptor set was obtained from a human donor in good health. Each CDR3 is given with its conserved first and last residue. The order of the fields is J gene, clone size, D gene, V gene, CDR3 DNA, CDR3 protein. A D gene is named only where the DNA matches it firmly. Not every row has a clone size; where given, it reads once, few, many or a size class.

j_call: TRBJ1-1; clone_size: many; d_call: NA; v_call: TRBV7-9; cdr3_nt: TGTGCCAGCAGAACGTGGAACACTGAAGCTTTCTTT; cdr3_aa: CASRTWNTEAFF
j_call: TRBJ2-5; clone_size: once; d_call: NA; v_call: TRBV5-1; cdr3_nt: TGCGCCAGCAGCTATTCCCAGGGAAAAGAGACCCAGTACTTC; cdr3_aa: CASSYSQGKETQYF
j_call: TRBJ1-4; clone_size: NA; d_call: NA; v_call: TRBV2; cdr3_nt: TGTGCCAGCAGTTGGGCAGGGGATCCGAATGAAAAACTGTTTTTT; cdr3_aa: CASSWAGDPNEKLFF
j_call: TRBJ2-2; clone_size: NA; d_call: NA; v_call: TRBV2; cdr3_nt: TGTGCCAGCAGTGGGGTCGGGTCGTCCCCCGGGGAGCTGTTTTTT; cdr3_aa: CASSGVGSSPGELFF
j_call: TRBJ2-1; clone_size: NA; d_call: NA; v_call: TRBV11-2; cdr3_nt: TGTGCCAGCAGCTTAGCTGGAGAGCAGTTCTTC; cdr3_aa: CASSLAGEQFF
j_call: TRBJ2-1; clone_size: NA; d_call: TRBD2; v_call: TRBV4-1; cdr3_nt: TGCGCCAGCAGCCAACGGACTAGCGTTGAGCAGTTCTTC; cdr3_aa: CASSQRTSVEQFF
j_call: TRBJ2-7; clone_size: NA; d_call: TRBD2; v_call: TRBV28; cdr3_nt: TGTGCCAGCAGTTCCCGGACTAGCGGAAACGAGCAGTACTTC; cdr3_aa: CASSSRTSGNEQYF
j_call: TRBJ2-2; clone_size: NA; d_call: TRBD2; v_call: TRBV11-2; cdr3_nt: TGTGCCAGCAGCTTAGAGTGGACTAGCGATACCGAGGGGGGCACCGGGGAGCTGTTTTTT; cdr3_aa: CASSLEWTSDTEGGTGELFF
j_call: TRBJ2-7; clone_size: few; d_call: TRBD1; v_call: TRBV7-8; cdr3_nt: TGTGCCAGCAGCCCTTCCCGGGACAGGGGGTACGAGCAGTACTTC; cdr3_aa: CASSPSRDRGYEQYF
j_call: TRBJ2-1; clone_size: NA; d_call: NA; v_call: TRBV5-1; cdr3_nt: TGCGCCAGCAGCTTCGCGGGGTCTACCTACAATGAGCAGTTCTTC; cdr3_aa: CASSFAGSTYNEQFF
j_call: TRBJ2-3; clone_size: NA; d_call: NA; v_call: TRBV19; cdr3_nt: TGTGCCAGTAGTCGCAGACAGACCACAGATACGCAGTATTTT; cdr3_aa: CASSRRQTTDTQYF
j_call: TRBJ2-1; clone_size: NA; d_call: TRBD2; v_call: TRBV30; cdr3_nt: TGTGCCTGGAGTGATCTAGCGGGAAATGAGCAGTTCTTC; cdr3_aa: CAWSDLAGNEQFF
j_call: TRBJ2-7; clone_size: NA; d_call: TRBD1; v_call: TRBV23-1; cdr3_nt: TGCGCCAGCAGTCAATTTTACAGGGGGCGCGGAGAGCAGTACTTC; cdr3_aa: CASSQFYRGRGEQYF